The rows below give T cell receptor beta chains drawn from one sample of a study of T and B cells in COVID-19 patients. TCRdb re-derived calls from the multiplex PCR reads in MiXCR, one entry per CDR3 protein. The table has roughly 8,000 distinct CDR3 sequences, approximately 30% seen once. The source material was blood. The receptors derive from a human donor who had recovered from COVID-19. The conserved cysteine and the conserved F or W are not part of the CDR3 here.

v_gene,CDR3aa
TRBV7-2,ASSFGTGHTDTQY
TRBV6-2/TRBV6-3,ASSSRFGQFSPDTQY
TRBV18,ASSPDRDYYSPLH
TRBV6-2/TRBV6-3,ASSPSGASYNEQF
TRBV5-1,ASSRDRVGEQY
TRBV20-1,SASGSRWGNQPQH
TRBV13,ASVRNYGYT
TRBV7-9,ASSPSGGTGELF
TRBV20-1,SAPMPGRARETQY
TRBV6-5,ASSYSFGRSSYNEQF
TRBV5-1,ASSLGWGSPNEQF
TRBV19,ASSTNSGGPYEQY
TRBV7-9,ASSLEQGTEAF
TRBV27,ASSPGTGVYGYT
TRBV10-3,ASSFGFSAF
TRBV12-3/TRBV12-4,ASSLGRGTSTDTQY
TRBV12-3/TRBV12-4,ASSLIANEQF
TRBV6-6,ASSYSPGRDNQPQH
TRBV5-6,ASSLGRTGGGLGSPLH
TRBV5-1,ASSLTSGPNNEQF
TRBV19,ASSDRKDQPQH
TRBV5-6,APLGGTEAF
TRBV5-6,ASSLRGLHEQY
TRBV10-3,AISESRGGNQPQH
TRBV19,ASSIGTGSDTQY
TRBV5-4,ASSLGRGYAEAF